This entry concerns a single T cell receptor beta chain. No antigen is known for it. The sample originates from a study of long-term antiretroviral therapy in people with HIV. At the survey level, the v3.0 immunoSEQ assay was run. Method: immunoSEQ multiplex PCR; TCRdb's copy keeps in-frame clones and lacks some. The profile shows tens of thousands of clones, almost 85% of them singletons. Whole-study results and caveats: Controls showed broader CDR3 length ranges than did the HIV repertoires. The study collected blood between about 2004 and 2017, possibly under older ART regimens. It was not possible to obtain data on ART adherence, viral resistance or therapy changes.

Germline V gene sequence: CDR1 SGHTA, CDR2 FQGNSA. Deletions cut 1 base from V and 3 bases from J, with 12 bases between. The CDR3 loop spans 15 amino acids. Ahead of DNA extraction, samples held about 0.95-11 million cryopreserved PBMC each. The receptor was derived from a man aged 18 to 30 with HIV. V usage is TRBV7-2 and J usage is TRBJ2-5, with D possibly TRBD2 on 6 matching bases. The specimen was unsorted PBMCs, collected 0.5 years after starting antiretroviral therapy. This CDR3 reads CASSLVGRLEETQYF. DNA for the CDR3: TGTGCCAGCAGCTTAGTTGGGAGGCTTGAAGAGACCCAGTACTTC.